The 25 T cell receptor beta chains in this list originate from one sample, sequenced in a study of cytomegalovirus exposure and HLA in healthy donors. The PCR contained 60 Vbeta and 13 Jbeta primers. Profiled with immunoSEQ multiplex PCR; TCRdb holds only in-frame clones, not every one. The table records fewer than 250,000 clones, more than 75% of them present only once. The sample taken for sequencing was PBMCs. Every receptor here comes from a male donor in good health and CMV-seronegative.

CDR3 sequence: CASSGRLAGASEQFF. CDR3 bases: TGTGCCAGCAGTGGTCGGCTAGCGGGAGCGAGTGAGCAGTTCTTC. V usage is TRBV25-1 and J usage is TRBJ2-1; 10 positions match TRBD2. Germline loops: CDR1 MGHDK, CDR2 SYGVNS. The ends lost 4 bases at V and 9 bases at J; junction bases unmatched: 9. CDR3 length: 15 amino acids.

Only a few counts were recorded for this clone. This chain joins TRBV6-1 and TRBJ1-4, with D unclear. The V gene lost 3 bases and the J gene lost 5 bases, with 13 bases spanning the gap. Germline V gene sequence: CDR1 MNHNS, CDR2 SASEGT. The CDR3 sequence is 15 residues long. Here the CDR3 reads CASSDPNEGNEKLFF. The CDR3 DNA reads TGTGCCAGCAGTGACCCCAACGAGGGAAATGAAAAACTGTTTTTT.

The rearrangement links TRBV5-4 to TRBJ2-5; 8 nucleotides match TRBD1. The better agreement between TRBJ2-7 and the DNA end casts doubt on the J call. This CDR3 comprises 14 residues. Germline CDR1 reads SGHNT; CDR2 reads YYREEE (reference sequence). CDR3 sequence: CASSLGTGGYEQYF. CDR3 coding DNA: TGTGCCAGCAGCCTAGGGACAGGAGGATACGAGCAGTACTTC.

V and J are TRBV11-2 and TRBJ2-7; 8 positions agree with TRBD2. V lost 5 bases to trimming and J lost 7 bases; unmatched junction nucleotides: 13. From germline, CDR1 is SGHAT and CDR2 FQNNGV. The CDR3 sequence is 15 residues long. Here the CDR3 reads CASSRGRTSGGEQYF. CDR3 nucleotide sequence: TGTGCCAGCAGCCGCGGGAGAACTAGCGGCGGTGAGCAGTACTTC.

Only a few counts were recorded for this clone. The chain links TRBV6-6 to TRBJ2-7; 11 bases line up with TRBD2. J gave up 2 bases and V 0 bases, and 3 bases lay outside the gene matches. CDR1 is MNHNY, CDR2 SVGAGI, per germline (reference sequence). The CDR3 totals 16 residues. The CDR3 nucleotides are TGTGCCAGCAGTTACTCGAGACTAGCGGGGCCCTACGAGCAGTACTTC. The encoded protein is CASSYSRLAGPYEQYF.

This chain joins TRBV4-1 and TRBJ2-7; D gene ambiguous. CDR3 length: 16 amino acids. Germline CDR1 reads MGHRA; CDR2 reads YSYEKL. Trimming removed 1 base from V and 9 bases from J, with 22 bases in between. The CDR3 nucleotides read TGCGCCAGCAGCCAAGTGCTGGGCAGCACCTACGATGGGCAGTACTTC. It is translated as CASSQVLGSTYDGQYF.

CDR3 sequence: CASTPGSGTGPYNEQFF. In DNA form, the CDR3 reads TGTGCCAGTACCCCAGGGTCCGGGACAGGGCCTTACAATGAGCAGTTCTTC. The V gene is TRBV19, the J gene TRBJ2-1, with 9 bases identical to TRBD1. The CDR3 runs to 17 residues. Germline CDR1 is LNHDA and CDR2 is SQIVND (reference sequence). V trimming: 7 bases; J trimming: 4 bases; junction bases outside the gene matches: 14. Full variable domain (rest looked up from reference TRBV19 and TRBJ2-1): DGGITQSPKYLFRKEGQNVTLSCEQNLNHDAMYWYRQDPGQGLRLIYYSQIVNDFQKGDIAEGYSVSREKKESFPLTVTSAQKNPTAFYLCASTPGSGTGPYNEQFFGPGTRLTVL.

The chain joins TRBV18 to TRBJ2-1, with TRBD1 matching over 8 bases. The J segment lost 6 bases and the V segment lost 6 bases, leaving 10 bases of the junction unmatched. CDR3 length equals 15 residues. CDR1 is KGHSH and CDR2 is LQKENI in the germline V gene. CDR3 sequence (DNA): TGTGCCAGCTCTCCCCCTGCGGACAGGGTCAATGAGCAGTTCTTC. This sequence encodes CASSPPADRVNEQFF.

This rearrangement joins TRBV19 to TRBJ1-5; the D gene is possibly TRBD1 (6 bases). CDR1 and CDR2 from the germline V gene are LNHDA and SQIVND (reference sequence). V lost 7 bases, J lost 0 bases, and 13 bases lay in between. This CDR3 is 15 amino acids long. CDR3 sequence reads: CASTEQGRSNQPQHF. For the CDR3, the DNA is TGTGCCAGTACTGAACAGGGCCGTAGCAATCAGCCCCAGCATTTT.

This chain uses TRBV25-1 with TRBJ1-2, with a tentative D call TRBD1 (5 bases). V lost 1 base and J 5 bases, leaving 11 bases between the germline ends. The CDR3 has 14 residues. From germline, CDR1 is MGHDK and CDR2 SYGVNS. This chain's CDR3 is CASSEFGAGYGYTF. The DNA of the CDR3 is TGTGCCAGCAGTGAATTTGGGGCAGGGTATGGCTACACCTTC.

The count of this clone is one. The chain is built from TRBV4-1 and TRBJ1-1, with TRBD1 identical over 8 bases. There are 16 residues in the CDR3. The trim removed 2 bases at V and 3 bases at J, leaving 8 bases unmatched. CDR1 and CDR2 (germline): MGHRA, YSYEKL. The CDR3 reads CASSQRQGAQDTEAFF. CDR3 nucleotides: TGCGCCAGCAGCCAACGTCAGGGGGCGCAGGACACTGAAGCTTTCTTT.

The J gene is TRBJ2-5, the V gene TRBV5-8; D unclear. The germline V and J ends were trimmed by 2 bases and 2 bases, with 7 bases remaining between them. This CDR3 is 13 amino acids long. Looked up from germline, CDR1 is SGHTS and CDR2 is YDEGEE. CDR3 residues: CASSFTVQETQYF. In DNA form, the CDR3 reads TGTGCCAGCAGCTTCACAGTACAAGAGACCCAGTACTTC.

The chain employs TRBV19 and TRBJ1-1; TRBD1 is a possible D gene (5 bases). CDR1 is LNHDA, CDR2 SQIVND, per germline (reference sequence). V lost 6 bases and J lost 5, with 13 bases in between. This CDR3 spans 13 amino acids. The CDR3 loop reads CASSLGGGTEAFF. The CDR3 bases are TGTGCCAGTAGCCTGGGGGGTGGGACTGAAGCTTTCTTT. The full variable domain, rest sourced from reference TRBV19 and TRBJ1-1, is DGGITQSPKYLFRKEGQNVTLSCEQNLNHDAMYWYRQDPGQGLRLIYYSQIVNDFQKGDIAEGYSVSREKKESFPLTVTSAQKNPTAFYLCASSLGGGTEAFFGQGTRLTVV.

V gene TRBV7-9 combines with J gene TRBJ2-1; perhaps TRBD2 as D (6 bases). The V and J ends lost 1 base and 9 bases respectively, with 16 bases between them. The germline V gene encodes CDR1 SEHNR and CDR2 FQNEAQ (reference sequence). This CDR3 comprises 15 residues. The CDR3 here is CASSLEGGGIGEQFF. CDR3 sequence (DNA): TGTGCCAGCAGCTTAGAGGGAGGCGGGATTGGTGAGCAGTTCTTC.

This clone has just a few counts. This chain links TRBV5-6 with TRBJ2-3; D is unclear. This CDR3 spans 12 amino acids. V dropped 2 bases and J dropped 12 bases, with 13 bases sitting between them. Germline loops: CDR1 SGHDT, CDR2 YYEEEE. CDR3 region: CASSFEPPVQYF. The CDR3 DNA sequence: TGTGCCAGCAGCTTCGAGCCGCCCGTTCAGTATTTT.

The chain couples TRBV5-1 to TRBJ2-7, with 9 bases identical to TRBD1. This CDR3 has 15 residues. J was trimmed by 6 bases and V by 4 bases; bases with no gene match: 11. Looked up from germline, CDR1 is SGHRS and CDR2 is YFSETQ. The chain's CDR3 is CASSTQGAPGSEQYF. The CDR3 nucleotides are TGCGCCAGCAGCACACAGGGGGCGCCCGGTTCCGAGCAGTACTTC.

Here the CDR3 DNA reads TGCGCCAGCAGCCAAACGGGGACTAGCGGGAGTAGATACAATGAGCAGTTCTTC. Amino acid sequence: CASSQTGTSGSRYNEQFF. The chain links TRBV5-1 to TRBJ2-1, with 14 bases aligning to TRBD2. Germline trimming cut 4 bases from V and 4 bases from J; bases unmatched to any gene: 10. Germline CDR1 is SGHRS and CDR2 is YFSETQ. The CDR3 contains 18 residues. Supplemented by reference TRBV5-1 and TRBJ2-1, the full variable domain reads KAGVTQTPRYLIKTRGQQVTLSCSPISGHRSVSWYQQTPGQGLQFLFEYFSETQRNKGNFPGRFSGRQFSNSRSEMNVSTLELGDSALYLCASSQTGTSGSRYNEQFFGPGTRLTVL.

The chain joins TRBV2 to TRBJ2-1; 12 bases map to TRBD2. V lost 6 bases to trimming and J lost 2 bases; unmatched junction nucleotides: 5. The CDR3 runs 16 residues. Per the germline V gene, CDR1 is SNHLY and CDR2 is FYNNEI. This CDR3 reads CASSLLAGGTYNEQFF. CDR3 sequence (DNA): TGTGCCAGCAGCCTACTAGCGGGAGGAACCTACAATGAGCAGTTCTTC.

The V and J genes are TRBV2 and TRBJ1-5; TRBD1 matches 9 bases. V dropped 1 base and J dropped 5; count of bases not matched to a gene: 3. The length of the CDR3 is 15 residues. Germline V CDR1 and CDR2: SNHLY, FYNNEI. This chain's CDR3 is CASSEGGTGYQPQHF. CDR3 DNA sequence: TGTGCCAGCAGTGAAGGTGGGACAGGGTATCAGCCCCAGCATTTT.

V gene TRBV12-5 combines with J gene TRBJ2-1; no reliable D call. This CDR3 spans 11 amino acids. The V gene's germline CDR1 is LGHNT and CDR2 FRNRAP. The germline V and J ends were trimmed by 2 bases and 8 bases, with 4 bases remaining between them. The CDR3 protein is CASGLIDEQFF. CDR3 bases: TGTGCTAGTGGTTTGATCGATGAGCAGTTCTTC.

Ten or more counts support this clone. The gene calls are TRBV7-8 and TRBJ2-1; 10 bases align to TRBD2. Germline trimming cut 4 bases from V and 4 bases from J; bases unmatched to any gene: 13. This CDR3 has 18 amino acids. Looked up from germline, CDR1 is SGHVS and CDR2 is FQNEAQ. The CDR3 nucleotides are TGTGCCAGCAGCTCCCTAGCGGGAGTTTTATCGACTTACAATGAGCAGTTCTTC. This translates into CASSSLAGVLSTYNEQFF.

The chain combines TRBV18 with TRBJ2-7; maybe TRBD2 (6 bases). The CDR3 length is 14 residues. Germline CDR1 reads KGHSH; CDR2 reads LQKENI. Trimming pared 5 bases from V and 3 bases from J, leaving 14 bases between. CDR3 sequence (DNA): TGTGCCAGCTCAACCGGGGGACTGAACTACGAGCAGTACTTC. It encodes CASSTGGLNYEQYF.

The chain has TRBV5-6 and TRBJ1-6; tentatively, D is TRBD1 (5 bases). The germline gives CDR1 SGHDT, CDR2 YYEEEE. This CDR3 is 16 amino acids long. V gave up 1 base and J gave up 7 bases, with 15 bases separating them. The CDR3 bases are TGTGCCAGCAGCTTGATCACAGTGAGACAGAATTCACCCCTCCACTTT. Protein sequence: CASSLITVRQNSPLHF.

The CDR3 DNA follows: TGTGCCAGCAGGGACTCCGGGACAGGGTCCGGGGAGCTGTTTTTT. Residues: CASRDSGTGSGELFF. This sequence joins TRBV25-1 and TRBJ2-2, with 9 bases identical to TRBD1. The V gene end was trimmed by 6 bases and the J gene end by 6 bases; junction bases not matched to a gene: 8. This CDR3 comprises 15 residues. The germline CDR1 and CDR2 sequences are MGHDK and SYGVNS.

In this sample, this clone turned up a few times. The chain couples TRBV7-3 to TRBJ2-7; 10 positions agree with TRBD1. Germline V gene lookup returns CDR1 SGHTA and CDR2 FQGTGA. J was trimmed by 6 bases and V by 5 bases; bases with no gene match: 4. The CDR3 sequence is 13 residues long. The CDR3 coding sequence is TGTGCCAGCAGCCCATGGACAGGGGGCGAGCAGTACTTC. This codes for CASSPWTGGEQYF.